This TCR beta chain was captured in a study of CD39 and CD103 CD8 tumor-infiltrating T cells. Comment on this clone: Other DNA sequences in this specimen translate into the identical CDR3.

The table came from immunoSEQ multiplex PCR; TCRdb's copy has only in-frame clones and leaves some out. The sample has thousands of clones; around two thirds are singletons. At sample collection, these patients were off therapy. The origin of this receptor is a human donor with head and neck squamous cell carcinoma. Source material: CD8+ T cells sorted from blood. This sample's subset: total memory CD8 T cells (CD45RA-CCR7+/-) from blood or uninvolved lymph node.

The CDR3 reads CASSETPGQGEETYTF. In DNA form, the CDR3 reads TGCGCCAGCAGCGAGACACCGGGACAGGGGGAGGAGACCTACACCTTC. The V and J genes are TRBV5-1 and TRBJ1-2; 11 positions agree with TRBD1. Per germline, CDR1 SGHRS and CDR2 YFSETQ. V lost 4 bases, J lost 10 bases, and 15 bases stayed unmatched. CDR3 length: 16 amino acids.